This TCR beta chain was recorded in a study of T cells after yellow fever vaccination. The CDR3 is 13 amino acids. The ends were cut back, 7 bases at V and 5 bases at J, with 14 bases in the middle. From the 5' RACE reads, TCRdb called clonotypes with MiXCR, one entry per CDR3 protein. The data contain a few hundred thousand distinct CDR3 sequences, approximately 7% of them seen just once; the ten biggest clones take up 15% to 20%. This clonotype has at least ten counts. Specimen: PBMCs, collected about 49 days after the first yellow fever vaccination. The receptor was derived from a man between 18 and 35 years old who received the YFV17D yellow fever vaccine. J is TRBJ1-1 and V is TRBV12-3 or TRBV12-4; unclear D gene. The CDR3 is CASTLLRETEAFF. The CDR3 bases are TGTGCCAGCACGCTCCTCCGGGAGACTGAAGCTTTCTTT.